The 30 T cell receptor beta chains given below trace back to one sample, sequenced in a study of T cells in narcolepsy. TCRdb keeps only in-frame clones here, not all; method: immunoSEQ multiplex PCR. The data hold about 30,000 clones, with about four fifths observed a single time. Sequences were obtained from CD45RA- memory CD4+ T cells from PBMCs. Receptor source: a human donor with narcolepsy.

This chain links TRBV29-1 with TRBJ2-1, with 11 nucleotides matching TRBD2. Germline V gene sequence: CDR1 SQVTM, CDR2 ANQGSEA. V was pared by 3 bases and J by 6 bases, with 7 bases of the junction left unmatched. CDR3 length equals 15 residues. This CDR3 reads CSVETTSGAANEQFF. The CDR3 DNA is TGCAGCGTTGAGACGACTAGCGGGGCGGCCAATGAGCAGTTCTTC.

J is TRBJ2-7 and V is TRBV6-6; TRBD1 matches at 10 bases. The CDR3 contains 14 residues. The trim removed 5 bases at V and 2 bases at J, leaving 3 bases unmatched. Germline V gene sequence: CDR1 MNHNY, CDR2 SVGAGI (reference sequence). Written as DNA, the CDR3 is TGTGCCAGCAGTCGGACAGGGGGGGCCTACGAGCAGTACTTC. Its protein product is CASSRTGGAYEQYF.

The V and J genes are TRBV19 and TRBJ2-1; D is tentatively TRBD1 or TRBD2 (6 bases each). In germline, CDR1 is LNHDA, CDR2 SQIVND (reference sequence). The CDR3 length is 15 residues. V was clipped by 7 bases and J by 4 bases, with 17 bases between them. CDR3 sequence: CASMLGGGGYNEQFF. The CDR3, as DNA: TGTGCCAGTATGTTAGGCGGAGGGGGTTACAATGAGCAGTTCTTC.

The chain is built from TRBV19 and TRBJ1-4, with no clear D. The CDR3 has 12 amino acids. Germline V gives CDR1 LNHDA, CDR2 SQIVND (reference sequence). Trimming left V 3 bases short and J 8 bases short, with 7 bases between. The CDR3 region has the DNA TGTGCCAGTAGTATGGCTGCAGAAAAACTGTTTTTT. Its translation: CASSMAAEKLFF.

This rearrangement joins TRBV5-8 to TRBJ2-3; the D is unclear. In germline, CDR1 is SGHTS, CDR2 YDEGEE. The V gene lost 0 bases and the J gene lost 1 base, with 9 bases spanning the gap. CDR3 length: 15 amino acids. The CDR3, as DNA: TGTGCCAGCAGCTTGGGCCAGCGAGGCACAGATACGCAGTATTTT. Protein product: CASSLGQRGTDTQYF. Complete variable domain (other parts from reference TRBV5-8 and TRBJ2-3): EAGVTQSPTHLIKTRGQQATLRCSPISGHTSVYWYQQALGLGLQFLLWYDEGEERNRGNFPPRFSGRQFPNYSSELNVNALELEDSALYLCASSLGQRGTDTQYFGPGTRLTVL.

This clone has a single count. This chain links TRBV30 with TRBJ2-5; the D call may be TRBD1 or TRBD2 (6 bases each). Deletions cut 0 bases from V and 6 bases from J, with 8 bases between. The CDR3 loop spans 12 amino acids. Per germline, CDR1 GTSNPN and CDR2 SVGIG (reference sequence). The CDR3 region has the DNA TGTGCCTGGAGTGTAGGGGGGAAGACCCAGTACTTC. Protein product: CAWSVGGKTQYF.

The rearrangement uses TRBV28 and TRBJ2-2; 8 positions agree with TRBD1. J was trimmed by 6 bases and V by 4 bases; bases with no gene match: 7. Germline V lookup: CDR1 MDHEN, CDR2 SYDVKM. The CDR3 contains 15 residues. CDR3 bases: TGTGCCAGCAGTTCAGACAGGGGAAAGGCCGGGGAGCTGTTTTTT. The encoded protein is CASSSDRGKAGELFF.

This clone came up once. The V call is TRBV2, the J call TRBJ2-3; tentative D call: TRBD1 (5 bases). The CDR3 has 16 residues. Trimming removed 7 bases at V and 4 bases at J, with 21 bases between. CDR1 SNHLY and CDR2 FYNNEI come from the germline V gene. CDR3 residues: CASTTLAGSDADTQYF. The CDR3 region has the DNA TGTGCCAGCACGACATTGGCAGGGTCCGACGCAGATACGCAGTATTTT.

This chain links TRBV7-2 with TRBJ2-2; D unresolved. CDR3 length: 13 residues. Looked up from germline, CDR1 is SGHTA and CDR2 is FQGNSA. Trimming shortened V by 5 bases and J by 2 bases, and 6 bases separated the two germline ends. CDR3 residues: CASSAINTGELFF. The CDR3 DNA reads TGTGCCAGCAGCGCCATAAACACCGGGGAGCTGTTTTTT.

V gene TRBV7-2 combines with J gene TRBJ2-4, with a tentative D call TRBD2 (6 bases). CDR3 size: 17 residues. Germline V gene sequence: CDR1 SGHTA, CDR2 FQGNSA. V lost 5 bases and J 3 bases, leaving 20 bases between the germline ends. The CDR3 reads CASSPPGEAVGKNIQYF. The CDR3 region has the DNA TGTGCCAGCAGCCCCCCCGGGGAGGCGGTCGGCAAAAACATTCAGTACTTC.

This chain joins TRBV5-1 and TRBJ2-5; 11 bases line up with TRBD2. Germline V gene lookup returns CDR1 SGHRS and CDR2 YFSETQ. The CDR3 totals 15 residues. V shed 6 bases, J shed 11 bases, and the junction held 15 bases outside the gene matches. The CDR3 nucleotides read TGCGCCAGCACCGACATAGCGGGAGGGCCGGGAGAGCAGTACTTC. The encoded protein is CASTDIAGGPGEQYF.

This clone turned up a few times. V and J are TRBV7-9 and TRBJ2-7, with D possibly matching TRBD1 (8 bases). Trimming removed 5 bases at V and 7 bases at J, with 27 bases between. The length of the CDR3 is 17 residues. Germline V gene sequence: CDR1 SEHNR, CDR2 FQNEAQ (reference sequence). In nucleotides, the CDR3 is TGTGCCAGCAGCACGGACCAAACTACAGGGGGGGCCTGGGAGCAGTACTTC. Its translation: CASSTDQTTGGAWEQYF.

J is TRBJ1-1 and V is TRBV19; D call uncertain. This CDR3 contains 15 residues. Germline CDR1 and CDR2: LNHDA and SQIVND (reference sequence). Trimming pared 3 bases from V and 0 bases from J, leaving 11 bases between. The CDR3 region has the DNA TGTGCCAGTAGTATTACGACTGCCCTGAACACTGAAGCTTTCTTT. Protein product: CASSITTALNTEAFF.

This chain joins TRBV11-3 and TRBJ2-3; D is undetermined. The V gene's germline CDR1 is SGHNT and CDR2 YENEEA. This CDR3 contains 12 residues. V lost 7 bases to trimming and J lost 0 bases, with 5 bases between them. DNA of the CDR3: TGTGCCAGCACCCCAAGCACAGATACGCAGTATTTT. It is translated as CASTPSTDTQYF.

The chain couples TRBV12-5 to TRBJ2-6, with 11 bases aligning to TRBD1. V lost 5 bases to trimming and J lost 2 bases; unmatched junction nucleotides: 5. The germline V gene encodes CDR1 LGHNT and CDR2 FRNRAP. The CDR3 runs to 17 residues. CDR3 sequence reads: CASGPGQGATGANVLTF. CDR3 sequence (DNA): TGTGCTAGTGGTCCCGGACAGGGGGCTACTGGGGCCAACGTCCTGACTTTC.

V and J are TRBV6-5 and TRBJ2-3, with D maybe TRBD1 (6 bases). Germline V CDR1 and CDR2: MNHEY, SVGAGI. The CDR3 extends over 14 amino acids. V lost 6 bases and J 5 bases, leaving 15 bases between the germline ends. The CDR3 reads CASRTGNLGDTQYF. CDR3 nucleotides: TGTGCCAGCAGAACAGGGAATCTAGGAGATACGCAGTATTTT.

This chain uses TRBV5-1 with TRBJ1-1, with unresolved D. Germline V gives CDR1 SGHRS, CDR2 YFSETQ. The germline V and J ends were trimmed by 2 bases and 5 bases, with 13 bases remaining between them. CDR3 length: 14 residues. CDR3 coding DNA: TGCGCCAGCAGCTTAATCAGGTCGGGGACTGAAGCTTTCTTT. Translating gives CASSLIRSGTEAFF.

V usage is TRBV7-9 and J usage is TRBJ1-2; 9 bases match TRBD1. Germline V CDR1 and CDR2: SEHNR, FQNEAQ (reference sequence). The CDR3 sequence is 14 residues long. Trimming at V came to 7 bases and at J to 8 bases, leaving 11 bases not matched to a gene. The CDR3 nucleotides read TGTGCCAGCACAACAGACAGGGGGTCGGGCGGCTACACCTTC. This codes for CASTTDRGSGGYTF.

The chain employs TRBV11-3 and TRBJ2-7, with 9 nucleotides matching TRBD2. CDR1 and CDR2 from the germline V gene are SGHNT and YENEEA. CDR3 length equals 15 residues. V was clipped by 6 bases and J by 0 bases; unmatched bases: 6. CDR3 protein: CASSASGGSSYEQYF. CDR3 nucleotides: TGTGCCAGCAGTGCGAGCGGGGGGAGCTCCTACGAGCAGTACTTC.

The V gene is TRBV5-1, the J gene TRBJ1-2, with D possibly TRBD1 on 6 matching bases. This CDR3 has 14 residues. Germline CDR1 and CDR2: SGHRS and YFSETQ. The V and J ends lost 5 bases and 8 bases respectively, with 19 bases between them. CDR3 sequence (DNA): TGCGCCAGCAGTCTTAAGACAGGAGGCCTCGGCTACACCTTC. Residues: CASSLKTGGLGYTF.

The rearrangement links TRBV18 to TRBJ1-2, with D unresolved. CDR3 length equals 13 residues. V gave up 6 bases and J gave up 4 bases, with 12 bases separating them. Germline-derived CDR1 and CDR2 are KGHSH and LQKENI. The CDR3 coding sequence is TGTGCCAGCTCTCCGGACGGATCCTATGGCTACACCTTC. Residues: CASSPDGSYGYTF.

This clone was detected once. This chain joins TRBV30 and TRBJ2-7; tentatively, D is TRBD2 (5 bases). The length of the CDR3 is 12 residues. The germline V gene has CDR1 GTSNPN and CDR2 SVGIG (reference sequence). Trimming stripped 2 bases from V and 2 bases from J, with 7 bases between. Written as DNA, the CDR3 is TGTGCCTGGAGTAGGACTGCCTACGAGCAGTACTTC. Translated: CAWSRTAYEQYF.

The sample holds one count of this clone. This chain links TRBV7-9 with TRBJ1-2; 7 bases align to TRBD1. V trimming: 5 bases; J trimming: 4 bases; junction bases outside the gene matches: 10. This CDR3 has 15 residues. Germline V gives CDR1 SEHNR, CDR2 FQNEAQ (reference sequence). As DNA, the CDR3 is TGTGCCAGCAGCGATACCACGGACAGGTCCTATGGCTACACCTTC. It encodes CASSDTTDRSYGYTF. Drawing the rest from reference TRBV7-9 and TRBJ1-2, the complete variable domain is DTGVSQNPRHKITKRGQNVTFRCDPISEHNRLYWYRQTLGQGPEFLTYFQNEAQLEKSRLLSDRFSAERPKGSFSTLEIQRTEQGDSAMYLCASSDTTDRSYGYTFGSGTRLTVV.

This chain links TRBV6-5 with TRBJ1-1; D unresolved. The V gene's germline CDR1 is MNHEY and CDR2 SVGAGI. The V gene lost 8 bases and the J gene lost 0 bases, with 7 bases spanning the gap. The CDR3 spans 12 residues. CDR3 residues: CASRSVNTEAFF. In nucleotides, the CDR3 is TGTGCCAGCCGTTCCGTGAACACTGAAGCTTTCTTT.

This clone showed up just a few times. The chain employs TRBV11-2 and TRBJ2-1; 8 positions match TRBD2. The CDR3 runs to 16 residues. Germline V gene sequence: CDR1 SGHAT, CDR2 FQNNGV. The ends lost 3 bases at V and 7 bases at J; junction bases unmatched: 11. The CDR3 bases are TGTGCCAGCAGCTTGATTTCCGGGAGGGCCGGGAATGAGCAGTTCTTC. It codes for CASSLISGRAGNEQFF.

The chain joins TRBV15 to TRBJ1-1, with D possibly being TRBD1 (5 bases). V lost 0 bases, J lost 7 bases, and 9 bases lay in between. The CDR3 is 13 amino acids. From germline, CDR1 is LNHNV and CDR2 YYDKDF (reference sequence). Here the CDR3 reads CATSREGRSEAFF. The CDR3 DNA sequence: TGTGCCACCAGCAGAGAGGGGCGCAGTGAAGCTTTCTTT.

The V call is TRBV4-2, the J call TRBJ1-1; 7 positions match TRBD1. The CDR3 contains 18 residues. Germline V CDR1 and CDR2: LGHNA, YNFKEQ. After removal of 0 bases from V and 0 bases from J, the junction contained 10 bases not matched to a gene. The CDR3 DNA follows: TGTGCCAGCAGCCAAGAAGCGGCAGGGGGACTAATGAACACTGAAGCTTTCTTT. Its protein product is CASSQEAAGGLMNTEAFF.

Only one count was recorded for this clone. The chain links TRBV28 to TRBJ2-7, with D possibly called TRBD1 or TRBD2 (6 bases each). Looked up from germline, CDR1 is MDHEN and CDR2 is SYDVKM. Trimming pared 7 bases from V and 7 bases from J, leaving 26 bases between. The CDR3 length is 16 residues. CDR3 amino acids: CASTPRSGGAVSEQYF. The CDR3 region has the DNA TGTGCCAGCACCCCGAGGTCCGGGGGCGCAGTATCGGAGCAGTACTTC. Looking up the rest from reference TRBV28 and TRBJ2-7 gives the full variable domain: DVKVTQSSRYLVKRTGEKVFLECVQDMDHENMFWYRQDPGLGLRLIYFSYDVKMKEKGDIPEGYSVSREKKERFSLILESASTNQTSMYLCASTPRSGGAVSEQYFGPGTRLTVT.

The J gene is TRBJ2-3, the V gene TRBV19; TRBD1 agrees at 7 bases. After removal of 7 bases from V and 13 bases from J, the junction contained 8 bases not matched to a gene. From germline, CDR1 is LNHDA and CDR2 SQIVND (reference sequence). The CDR3 totals 11 residues. The DNA of the CDR3 is TGTGCCAGTACTCCCGGGACAGCCAAGTATTTT. It is translated as CASTPGTAKYF.

The rearrangement links TRBV6-6 to TRBJ1-2, with no clear D. The germline gives CDR1 MNHNY, CDR2 SVGAGI (reference sequence). V lost 7 bases, J lost 0 bases, and 12 bases lay in between. The CDR3 totals 14 residues. This CDR3 is CASNSGYPNYGYTF. The CDR3 nucleotides read TGTGCCAGCAATTCAGGCTACCCTAACTATGGCTACACCTTC.